A single T cell receptor beta chain is shown here with its context. Its antigen target is currently unknown. No per-base quality is available; no much larger clone lies one base away. The CDR3 runs 20 residues from the cysteine to the phenylalanine. The only DNA kept is the CDR3, 60 bases in frame from the first base. V is clipped by 1 base and J by 0 bases, and the sequence between their germline boundaries is 19 bases long. In the germline V gene, CDR1 corresponds to MDHEN and CDR2 to SYDVKM. The immunoSEQ multiplex PCR assay was used to amplify the TCRB and TCRAD loci from a standardized amount of quality-controlled genomic DNA. The amplicons spanned the V(D)J region and were long enough to cover the CDR3 and allow V and J genes to be identified. Amplicon sequencing was performed on an Illumina platform through the commercial immunoSEQ service. As for the authors' bioinformatics: Primer bias and sequencing errors were corrected as previously described, and TCRAD and TCRB definitions were based on the IMGT database. Analysis of the repertoires was done with immunoSEQ Analyzer 3.0 and VDJTools and included basic statistics, V/J segment usage, diversity estimates, rarefaction and pairwise overlap. Chao1, ChaoE, Efron-Thisted, Shannon and inverse Simpson indices were used to estimate diversity, which was also estimated on datasets down-sampled to the smallest sample. Repertoire overlap was assessed by strict matching of CDR3 nucleotide sequence, V gene and J gene, and clustering was done by Jaccard-based multidimensional scaling. Drawn from immuneACCESS, this table holds only the in-frame rearrangements with V and J called that TCRdb kept. Clones are partly lost; checked studies trace under half to an unresolved V gene and leave the rest unexplained. V, J and clone size were drawn from that table, and D and trimming were deduced from the DNA. Within this sample are some 130,000 clones, with around 94% of them counted one time only. The ten biggest clones cover 0.024% of the sample.

Thymus tissue was collected as surgical resects that were removed during corrective cardiac surgery. In Finland, the donors were immunologically healthy infants who were having open corrective cardiac surgery for congenital heart defects. Thymocytes were released mechanically from tissue and stored at -70 °C as pellets of roughly 9-31 million cells. A QIAsymphony instrument was used to extract genomic DNA from the frozen cell pellets. The data stem from a study of human thymus T cells (dated by TCRdb to the early 2020s). Looking at the study overall: The study used under ten infant thymus samples plus four related peripheral blood samples to characterize TCR alpha and beta repertoires. Donor ages ranging from roughly 6 to 244 days were recorded, and 5 or 6 male and a couple of female infants were included in the cohort.

On the study overall, not on this receptor specifically: On average, thymus samples yielded 650,000 to 1,000,000 unique TCRB clonotypes, whereas blood samples yielded 70,000 to 100,000. The related research found that thymic TCR repertoires overlapped highly between unrelated individuals. V and J gene segment usage appeared biased in both thymic and peripheral blood repertoires.

Sequencing was carried out using thymus tissue. The receptor chain draws on TRBV28 and TRBJ1-6, with a weak D call of TRBD1 (6 bases match). The clonotype was recovered from a boy under three years old with a congenital heart defect but otherwise immunologically healthy. The sequenced DNA: TGTGCCAGCAGTTTATTGCCTACCACAGGGCTAAGCTCCTATAATTCACCCCTCCACTTT. It is translated as CASSLLPTTGLSSYNSPLHF.